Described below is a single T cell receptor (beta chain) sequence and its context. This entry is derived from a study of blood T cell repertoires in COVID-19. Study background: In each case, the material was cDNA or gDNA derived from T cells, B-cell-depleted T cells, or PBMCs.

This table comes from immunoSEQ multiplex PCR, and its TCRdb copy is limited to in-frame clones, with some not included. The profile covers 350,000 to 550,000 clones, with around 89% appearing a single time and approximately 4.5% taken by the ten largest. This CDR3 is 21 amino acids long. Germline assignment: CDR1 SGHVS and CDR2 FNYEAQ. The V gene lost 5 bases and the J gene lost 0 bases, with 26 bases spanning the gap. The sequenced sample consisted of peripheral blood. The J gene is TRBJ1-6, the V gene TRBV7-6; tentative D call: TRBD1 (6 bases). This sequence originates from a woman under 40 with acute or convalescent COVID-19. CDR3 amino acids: CASSLLHTPGHKSSYNSPLHF. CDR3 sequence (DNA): TGTGCCAGCAGCCTCCTACATACGCCGGGACACAAAAGCTCCTATAATTCACCCCTCCACTTT.